This TCR beta chain was obtained from a study of CD8 T cells in Susac syndrome. This CDR3 spans 15 amino acids. The germline gives CDR1 MNHEY, CDR2 SMNVEV (reference sequence). V was cut by 0 bases and J by 2 bases, with 8 bases left in between. RNA in amounts of roughly 0.5 to 1 ug was reverse transcribed with random hexamers. By means of immunoSEQ multiplex PCR, TCR beta CDR3 spanning 54 Vbeta and 13 Jbeta underwent amplification. MiXCR, run by TCRdb on the immunoSEQ multiplex PCR reads, gives a single entry per CDR3 protein. The table has more than 200,000 distinct CDR3 sequences, roughly nine tenths seen once; the top ten hold about 0.13%.

This sequence joins TRBV27 and TRBJ1-5, with D hard to call. This sequence was found in a human donor with multiple sclerosis. Sequencing was carried out using CD8+ T cells from PBMCs. The CDR3 is CASSLSPAGNQPQHF. The CDR3 nucleotides read TGTGCCAGCAGTTTATCGCCGGCGGGCAATCAGCCCCAGCATTTT.